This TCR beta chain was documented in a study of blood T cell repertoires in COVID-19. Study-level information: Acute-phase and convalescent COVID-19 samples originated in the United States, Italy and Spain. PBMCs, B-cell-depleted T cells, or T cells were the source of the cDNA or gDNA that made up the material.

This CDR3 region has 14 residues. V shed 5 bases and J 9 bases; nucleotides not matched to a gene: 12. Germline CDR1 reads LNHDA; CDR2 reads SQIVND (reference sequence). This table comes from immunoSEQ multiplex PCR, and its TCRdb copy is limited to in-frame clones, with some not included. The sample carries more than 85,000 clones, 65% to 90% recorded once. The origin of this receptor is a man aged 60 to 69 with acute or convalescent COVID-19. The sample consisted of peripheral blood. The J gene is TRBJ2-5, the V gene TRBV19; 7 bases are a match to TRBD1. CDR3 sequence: CASSATGTAMSQYF. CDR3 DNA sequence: TGTGCCAGTAGTGCGACCGGGACAGCAATGTCCCAGTACTTC.